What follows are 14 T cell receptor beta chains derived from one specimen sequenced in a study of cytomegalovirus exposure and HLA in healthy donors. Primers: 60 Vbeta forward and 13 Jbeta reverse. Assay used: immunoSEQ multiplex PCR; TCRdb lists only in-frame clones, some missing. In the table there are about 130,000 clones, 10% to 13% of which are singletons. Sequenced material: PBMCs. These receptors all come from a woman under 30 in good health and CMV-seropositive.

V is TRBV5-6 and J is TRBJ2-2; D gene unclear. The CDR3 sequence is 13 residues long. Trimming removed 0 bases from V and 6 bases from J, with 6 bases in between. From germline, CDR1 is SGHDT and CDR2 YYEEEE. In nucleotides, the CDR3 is TGTGCCAGCAGCTTGGTAGTGGCCGGGGAGCTGTTTTTT. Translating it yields CASSLVVAGELFF.

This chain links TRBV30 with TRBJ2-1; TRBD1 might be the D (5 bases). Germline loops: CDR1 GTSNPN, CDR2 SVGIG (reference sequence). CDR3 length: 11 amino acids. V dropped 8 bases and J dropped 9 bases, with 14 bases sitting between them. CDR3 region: CARQQNLEQFF. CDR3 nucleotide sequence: TGTGCCCGACAGCAAAACCTTGAGCAGTTCTTC.

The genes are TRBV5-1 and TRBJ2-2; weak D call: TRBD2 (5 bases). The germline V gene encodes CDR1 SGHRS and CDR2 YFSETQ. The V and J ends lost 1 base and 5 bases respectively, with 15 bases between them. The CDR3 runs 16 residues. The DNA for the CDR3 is TGCGCCAGCAGCTTGACTAGAGGCGGAGCGACCGGGGAGCTGTTTTTT. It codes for CASSLTRGGATGELFF.

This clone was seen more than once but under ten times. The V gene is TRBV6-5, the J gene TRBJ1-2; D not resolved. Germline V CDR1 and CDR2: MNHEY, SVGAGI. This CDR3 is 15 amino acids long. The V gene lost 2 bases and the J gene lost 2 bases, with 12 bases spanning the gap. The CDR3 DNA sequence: TGTGCCAGCAGTTACCGCGGAGCGGCGAACTATGGCTACACCTTC. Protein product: CASSYRGAANYGYTF.

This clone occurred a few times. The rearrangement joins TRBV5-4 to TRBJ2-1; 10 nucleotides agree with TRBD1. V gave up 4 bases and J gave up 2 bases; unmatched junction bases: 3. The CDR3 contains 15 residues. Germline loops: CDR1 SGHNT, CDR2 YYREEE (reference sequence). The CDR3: CASSADRGTYNEQFF. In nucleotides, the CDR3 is TGTGCCAGCAGCGCGGACAGGGGGACCTACAATGAGCAGTTCTTC.

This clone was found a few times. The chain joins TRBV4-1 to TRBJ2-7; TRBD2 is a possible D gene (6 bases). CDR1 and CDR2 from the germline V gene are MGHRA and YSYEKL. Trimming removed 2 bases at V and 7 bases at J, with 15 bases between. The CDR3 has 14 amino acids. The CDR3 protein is CASSQSARAGEQYF. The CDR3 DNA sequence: TGCGCCAGCAGCCAATCCGCCCGAGCGGGTGAGCAGTACTTC.

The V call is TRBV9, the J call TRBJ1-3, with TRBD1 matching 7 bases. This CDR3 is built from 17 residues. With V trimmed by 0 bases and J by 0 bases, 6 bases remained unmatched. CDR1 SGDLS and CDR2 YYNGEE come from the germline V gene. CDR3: CASSVAPTGDSGNTIYF. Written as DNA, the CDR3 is TGTGCCAGCAGCGTAGCCCCAACAGGGGACTCTGGAAACACCATATATTTT.

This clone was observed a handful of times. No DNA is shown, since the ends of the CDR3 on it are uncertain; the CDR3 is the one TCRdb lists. CDR3 sequence reads: CASSFGKGTGSTFF. V and J are TRBV5-6 and TRBJ1-1; the listed D gene, TRBD1, was not tested against the DNA. Germline V gene data show CDR1 as SGHDT and CDR2 as YYEEEE. The CDR3 spans 14 amino acids, including both terminal residues.

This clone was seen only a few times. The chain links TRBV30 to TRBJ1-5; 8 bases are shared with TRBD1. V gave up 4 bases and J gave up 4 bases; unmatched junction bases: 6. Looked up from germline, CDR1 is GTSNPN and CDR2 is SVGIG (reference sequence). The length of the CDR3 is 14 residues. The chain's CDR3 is CAWNIQGGNQPQHF. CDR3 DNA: TGTGCCTGGAATATACAGGGGGGAAATCAGCCCCAGCATTTT.

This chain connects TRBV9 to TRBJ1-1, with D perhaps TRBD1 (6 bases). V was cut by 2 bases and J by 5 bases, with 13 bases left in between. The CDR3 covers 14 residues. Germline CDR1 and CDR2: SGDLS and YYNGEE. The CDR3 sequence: CASSVRPGETEAFF. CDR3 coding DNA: TGTGCCAGCAGCGTCCGGCCAGGGGAAACTGAAGCTTTCTTT.

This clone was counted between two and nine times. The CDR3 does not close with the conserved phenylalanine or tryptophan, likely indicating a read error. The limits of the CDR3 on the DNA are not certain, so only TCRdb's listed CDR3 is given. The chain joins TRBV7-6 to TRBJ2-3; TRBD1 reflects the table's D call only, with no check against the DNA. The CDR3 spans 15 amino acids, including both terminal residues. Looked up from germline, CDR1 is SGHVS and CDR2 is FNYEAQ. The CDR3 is CASSTWGGNTDTKYL.

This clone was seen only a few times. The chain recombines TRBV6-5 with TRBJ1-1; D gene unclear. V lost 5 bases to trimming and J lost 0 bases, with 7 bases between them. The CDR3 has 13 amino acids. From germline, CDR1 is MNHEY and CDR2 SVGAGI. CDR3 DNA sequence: TGTGCCAGCAGTCTCGGGATGAACACTGAAGCTTTCTTT. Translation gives CASSLGMNTEAFF.

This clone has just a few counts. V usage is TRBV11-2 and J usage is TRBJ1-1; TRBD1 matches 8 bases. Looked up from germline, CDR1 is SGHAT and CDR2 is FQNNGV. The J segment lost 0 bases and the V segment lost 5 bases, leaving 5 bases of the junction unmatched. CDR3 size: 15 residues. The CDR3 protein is CASSSRQGLNTEAFF. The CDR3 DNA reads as TGTGCCAGCAGCAGTCGACAGGGGTTGAACACTGAAGCTTTCTTT.

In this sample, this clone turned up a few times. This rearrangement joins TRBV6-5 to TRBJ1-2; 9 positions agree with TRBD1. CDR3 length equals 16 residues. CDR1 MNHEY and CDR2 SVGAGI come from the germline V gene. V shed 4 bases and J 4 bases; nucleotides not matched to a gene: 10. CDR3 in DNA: TGTGCCAGCAGTTCTACGACCCCGGACAGGGGCTATGGCTACACCTTC. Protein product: CASSSTTPDRGYGYTF.